The rows below give T cell receptor beta chains drawn from one sample of a study of CXCR3-negative and CXCR3-positive naive CD8 T cells. TCRdb reanalyzed the 5' RACE reads and collapses them to one entry per CDR3 protein, without DNA. The repertoire table contains tens of thousands of distinct CDR3 sequences. The sequenced sample was naive CXCR3+ CD8+ T cells from blood. The receptor source for this set is a human donor in good health. Some clones in this sample may be carry-over from other donors' samples. CDR3s include the opening cysteine and the closing phenylalanine or tryptophan.

v_call: TRBV14; j_call: TRBJ2-3; cdr3_aa: CASSLVSDTQYF
v_call: TRBV27; j_call: TRBJ2-7; cdr3_aa: CASSSLQIGFYEQYF
v_call: TRBV10-2; j_call: TRBJ1-2; cdr3_aa: CASSDSRSYGYTF
v_call: TRBV9; j_call: TRBJ2-2; cdr3_aa: CASSPGVANTGELFF
v_call: TRBV6-4; j_call: TRBJ2-3; cdr3_aa: CATILRAESTDTQYF
v_call: TRBV18; j_call: TRBJ1-5; cdr3_aa: CASSPPWAGGEPQHF
v_call: TRBV7-2; j_call: TRBJ2-1; cdr3_aa: CASRPLLGHNEQFF
v_call: TRBV28; j_call: TRBJ2-1; cdr3_aa: CASSFSRVEQFF
v_call: TRBV5-1; j_call: TRBJ2-1; cdr3_aa: CASGQNRDRFDSSYNEQFF
v_call: TRBV25-1; j_call: TRBJ2-7; cdr3_aa: CASGVGYEQYF
v_call: TRBV6-5; j_call: TRBJ2-7; cdr3_aa: CASSYSKIWAAYEQYF
v_call: TRBV18; j_call: TRBJ1-1; cdr3_aa: CASSPGTDEALF
v_call: TRBV19; j_call: TRBJ2-7; cdr3_aa: CASSSGTGAYEQYF
v_call: TRBV5-1; j_call: TRBJ2-3; cdr3_aa: CASSRAKYTDTQYF
v_call: TRBV28; j_call: TRBJ1-2; cdr3_aa: CASSPRTDLHYGYTF
v_call: TRBV2; j_call: TRBJ2-3; cdr3_aa: CASPTTSGRATDTQYF
v_call: TRBV5-1; j_call: TRBJ2-1; cdr3_aa: CASSPPGLGGMIEQFF
v_call: TRBV5-5; j_call: TRBJ2-1; cdr3_aa: CASSFRPQNEQFF
v_call: TRBV12-3/TRBV12-4; j_call: TRBJ2-3; cdr3_aa: CASSFQLYTDTQYF
v_call: TRBV13; j_call: TRBJ1-1; cdr3_aa: CASSFGTNNTEAFF
v_call: TRBV5-5; j_call: TRBJ2-5; cdr3_aa: CASSPSGGLQETQYF
v_call: TRBV7-8; j_call: TRBJ2-2; cdr3_aa: CASSAQAGTNTGELFF
v_call: TRBV21-1; j_call: TRBJ2-7; cdr3_aa: CASSTRGQLYEQYF
v_call: TRBV7-9; j_call: TRBJ1-1; cdr3_aa: CATTAFPNTEAFF
v_call: TRBV6-2/TRBV6-3; j_call: TRBJ2-4; cdr3_aa: CASSSFREIQCF
v_call: TRBV28; j_call: TRBJ1-4; cdr3_aa: CASSLYTGRSGEKLFF
v_call: TRBV7-2; j_call: TRBJ2-3; cdr3_aa: CASSTDRGTFTDTQYF
v_call: TRBV4-3; j_call: TRBJ1-5; cdr3_aa: CASSQGTGNQTQHF
v_call: TRBV5-4; j_call: TRBJ2-7; cdr3_aa: CASSQEGHYEQYF
v_call: TRBV29-1; j_call: TRBJ2-1; cdr3_aa: CSVEVGPGDNEQFF
v_call: TRBV28; j_call: TRBJ1-1; cdr3_aa: CASNWGVEAFF
v_call: TRBV13; j_call: TRBJ2-7; cdr3_aa: CASSIGTGRPYEQYF
v_call: TRBV11-2; j_call: TRBJ2-5; cdr3_aa: CASSLEPGWETQYF
v_call: TRBV6-5; j_call: TRBJ2-2; cdr3_aa: CASSYSVAANTGELFF
v_call: TRBV25-1; j_call: TRBJ2-3; cdr3_aa: CASISGGSQYF
v_call: TRBV27; j_call: TRBJ2-2; cdr3_aa: CASSVYRGEGELFF
v_call: TRBV7-9; j_call: TRBJ1-2; cdr3_aa: CASSLASSVQGDPTNYGYTF
v_call: TRBV5-1; j_call: TRBJ1-1; cdr3_aa: CASRLDRGNTEAFF
v_call: TRBV12-3/TRBV12-4; j_call: TRBJ2-2; cdr3_aa: CASSLAGGHTGELFF
v_call: TRBV7-9; j_call: TRBJ2-7; cdr3_aa: CASSLGGTLYEQYF
v_call: TRBV15; j_call: TRBJ1-2; cdr3_aa: CATSTSPGGMVYGYTF
v_call: TRBV28; j_call: TRBJ2-7; cdr3_aa: CASNTIRDNSYEQYF
v_call: TRBV4-1; j_call: TRBJ1-1; cdr3_aa: CASSQDITGTEAFF
v_call: TRBV11-2; j_call: TRBJ2-7; cdr3_aa: CASSSKAGGPFYEQYF
v_call: TRBV28; j_call: TRBJ1-6; cdr3_aa: CASGPDRRRPTLHF
v_call: TRBV11-2; j_call: TRBJ2-5; cdr3_aa: CASSLSAGGLETQYF
v_call: TRBV12-3/TRBV12-4; j_call: TRBJ2-1; cdr3_aa: CASNAGGANNEQFF
v_call: TRBV27; j_call: TRBJ2-1; cdr3_aa: CASIITGSSGGSNEQFF
v_call: TRBV7-6; j_call: TRBJ2-5; cdr3_aa: CASSLFASLGETQYF
v_call: TRBV5-4; j_call: TRBJ2-7; cdr3_aa: CASSLGRGREQYF
v_call: TRBV5-1; j_call: TRBJ2-7; cdr3_aa: CASSLAPGSGYEQYF